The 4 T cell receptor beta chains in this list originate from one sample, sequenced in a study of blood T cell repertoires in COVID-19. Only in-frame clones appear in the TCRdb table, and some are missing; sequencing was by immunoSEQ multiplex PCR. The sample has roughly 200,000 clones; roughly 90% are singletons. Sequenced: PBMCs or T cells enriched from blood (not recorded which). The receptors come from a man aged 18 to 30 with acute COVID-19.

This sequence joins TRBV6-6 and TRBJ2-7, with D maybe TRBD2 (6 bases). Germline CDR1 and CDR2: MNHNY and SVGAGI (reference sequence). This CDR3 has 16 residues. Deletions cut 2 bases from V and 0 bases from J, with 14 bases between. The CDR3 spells CASSYTSGDSSYEQYF. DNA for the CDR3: TGTGCCAGCAGTTACACCTCGGGGGATAGCTCCTACGAGCAGTACTTC.

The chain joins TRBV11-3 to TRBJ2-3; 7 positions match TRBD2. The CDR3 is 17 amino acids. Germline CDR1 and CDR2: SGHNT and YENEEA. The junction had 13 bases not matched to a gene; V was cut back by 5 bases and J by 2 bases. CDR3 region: CASSPTGGEGLTDTQYF. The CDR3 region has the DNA TGTGCCAGCAGCCCCACCGGTGGGGAGGGCCTCACAGATACGCAGTATTTT.

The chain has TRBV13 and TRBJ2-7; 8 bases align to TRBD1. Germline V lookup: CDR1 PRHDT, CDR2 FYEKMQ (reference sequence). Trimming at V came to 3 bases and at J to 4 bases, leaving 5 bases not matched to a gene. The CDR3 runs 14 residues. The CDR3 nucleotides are TGTGCCAGCAGCTTTCGGGACAGGCTATACGAGCAGTACTTC. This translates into CASSFRDRLYEQYF. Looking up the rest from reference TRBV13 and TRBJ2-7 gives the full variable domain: AAGVIQSPRHLIKEKRETATLKCYPIPRHDTVYWYQQGPGQDPQFLISFYEKMQSDKGSIPDRFSAQQFSDYHSELNMSSLELGDSALYFCASSFRDRLYEQYFGPGTRLTVT.

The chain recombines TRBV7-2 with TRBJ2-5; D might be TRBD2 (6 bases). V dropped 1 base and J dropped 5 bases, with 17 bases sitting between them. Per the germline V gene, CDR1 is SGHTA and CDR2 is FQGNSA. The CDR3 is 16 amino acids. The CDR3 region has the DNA TGTGCCAGCAGCTTAGGCTACCTACTGGAGGGGGAGACCCAGTACTTC. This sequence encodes CASSLGYLLEGETQYF.